This T cell receptor (beta chain) was sequenced for a study of shared clonotypes between healthy human individuals. To note about this clone: The antigen remains undetermined.

Naive CD4+ cells were CD45RA-selected; the remaining cells were memory. Over several immunoSEQ plates, each subset's genomic DNA was distributed in even portions. Sequenced by immunoSEQ multiplex PCR; TCRdb stores in-frame clones only, minus some. Of about 1.5 million clones in the sample, 95% to 99% were seen once. Germline V gene data show CDR1 as KGHSH and CDR2 as LQKENI. The germline V and J ends were trimmed by 6 bases and 0 bases, with 8 bases remaining between them. This CDR3 contains 14 residues. Whole-study results and caveats: Despite large depth, rarefaction showed incomplete sorted-subset sequencing.

Sequenced material: naive CD4+ T cells sorted from blood. Subset described: CD45RA+ positively selected. The receptor was isolated from a man aged 25 to 40 in good health. The rearrangement links TRBV18 to TRBJ2-2; no clear D gene. In nucleotides, the CDR3 is TGTGCCAGCTCTGGGCTAACGAACACCGGGGAGCTGTTTTTT. It is translated as CASSGLTNTGELFF. Combining the CDR3 with reference TRBV18 and TRBJ2-2 gives the whole variable domain NAGVMQNPRHLVRRRGQEARLRCSPMKGHSHVYWYRQLPEEGLKFMVYLQKENIIDESGMPKERFSAEFPKEGPSILRIQQVVRGDSAAYFCASSGLTNTGELFFGEGSRLTVL.